Listed here are 16 T cell receptor beta chains from one sample, sequenced in a study of T-cell memory formation after mild COVID-19. Each CDR3 protein is one row after TCRdb ran MiXCR on the 5' RACE reads. The sample lists 350,000 or so distinct CDR3 sequences, more than 20% occurring once. Sequencing was carried out using PBMCs or a T cell subset sorted from them (not recorded which). All receptors derive from an adult woman who had mild COVID-19 (a few samples of this study predate the infection). Cell type and time point are not known.

This clonotype was found a few times. V gene TRBV5-1 combines with J gene TRBJ1-5; no clear D gene. Germline CDR1 and CDR2: SGHRS and YFSETQ. This CDR3 spans 14 amino acids. With 0 bases removed from V and 7 bases from J, the gap between germline ends came to 11 bases. Here the CDR3 DNA reads TGCGCCAGCAGCTTGGGGGCGGGAGGCCAGCCCCAGCATTTT. Translation: CASSLGAGGQPQHF.

By sample share, this clonotype is medium-sized (0.01 to 0.1%). The chain carries TRBV7-9 and TRBJ2-3; TRBD2 might be the D (6 bases). The V and J ends lost 3 bases and 2 bases respectively, with 24 bases between them. There are 19 residues in the CDR3. Germline CDR1 is SEHNR and CDR2 is FQNEAQ (reference sequence). The CDR3: CASSFRFSILGGTTDTQYF. CDR3 DNA sequence: TGTGCCAGCAGCTTTCGATTTAGTATTCTGGGGGGAACCACAGATACGCAGTATTTT.

This clonotype was detected only a few times. The chain's CDR3 is CASSLGFLGDQPQHF. In DNA, the CDR3 is TGTGCCAGCAGCCTGGGGTTTTTAGGCGATCAGCCCCAGCATTTT. V gene TRBV5-6 combines with J gene TRBJ1-5; D unclear. The CDR3 is 15 residues long. V was pared by 4 bases and J by 5 bases, with 16 bases between. CDR1 is SGHDT and CDR2 is YYEEEE in the germline V gene.

This clonotype showed up many times. This sequence joins TRBV4-1 and TRBJ2-3; unclear D gene. The CDR3 sequence is 14 residues long. Germline values: CDR1 MGHRA, CDR2 YSYEKL. Trimming pared 0 bases from V and 0 bases from J, leaving 4 bases between. CDR3 protein: CASSQELSTDTQYF. CDR3 bases: TGCGCCAGCAGCCAAGAGTTGAGCACAGATACGCAGTATTTT.

J is TRBJ1-5 and V is TRBV7-9; unclear D gene. CDR3 length equals 14 residues. The ends were cut back, 5 bases at V and 3 bases at J, with 11 bases in the middle. Germline lookup yields CDR1 SEHNR and CDR2 FQNEAQ (reference sequence). The CDR3 here is CASSEGGNNQPQHF. The CDR3 region has the DNA TGTGCCAGCAGCGAAGGCGGTAACAATCAGCCCCAGCATTTT.

The V gene is TRBV5-1, the J gene TRBJ1-1; TRBD1 is a possible D gene (5 bases). Trimming took off 1 base at V and 1 base at J, with 20 bases between the two ends. The CDR3 consists of 18 residues. Looked up from germline, CDR1 is SGHRS and CDR2 is YFSETQ. The CDR3 region is CASSLKAWTPSSNTEAFF. The CDR3 bases are TGCGCCAGCAGCTTGAAAGCGTGGACACCCTCCTCGAACACTGAAGCTTTCTTT.

This chain connects TRBV12-3 or TRBV12-4 to TRBJ2-7; 9 bases line up with TRBD1. The CDR3 is made up of 15 amino acids. The junction had 6 bases not matched to a gene; V was cut back by 5 bases and J by 1 base. CDR3 in amino acids: CASSKGGTGSYEQYF. For the CDR3, the DNA is TGTGCCAGCAGTAAGGGTGGGACAGGGTCCTACGAGCAGTACTTC.

The chain combines TRBV12-3 or TRBV12-4 with TRBJ1-2; D is unresolved. V was trimmed by 7 bases and J by 8 bases, leaving 17 bases between them. The CDR3 contains 13 residues. As DNA, the CDR3 is TGTGCCAGCAATCACCCCACGAGCGAGGGCTACACCTTC. It translates to CASNHPTSEGYTF.

The chain joins TRBV4-2 to TRBJ2-4; tentative D call: TRBD2 (6 bases). V gave up 0 bases and J gave up 7 bases, with 13 bases separating them. The germline CDR1 and CDR2 sequences are LGHNA and YNFKEQ. The length of the CDR3 is 15 residues. CDR3 loop: CASSQDRGRGNIQYF. Here the CDR3 DNA reads TGTGCCAGCAGCCAAGATCGGGGCCGGGGGAACATTCAGTACTTC.

CDR3 amino acids: CASSRERQGADEQYF. CDR3 sequence (DNA): TGTGCCAGCTCACGCGAAAGACAGGGGGCCGACGAGCAGTACTTC. The chain is built from TRBV18 and TRBJ2-7, with TRBD1 matching 10 bases. The length of the CDR3 is 15 residues. With 4 bases clipped from V and 5 bases from J, the junction kept 8 bases outside the gene matches. Germline V gene data show CDR1 as KGHSH and CDR2 as LQKENI.

The chain has TRBV6-2 or TRBV6-3 and TRBJ2-1; D perhaps matches TRBD2 (6 bases). CDR3 length: 15 residues. In germline, CDR1 is MNHEY, CDR2 SVGEGT. Deletions cut 0 bases from V and 7 bases from J, with 13 bases between. CDR3: CASSYSSGGMNEQFF. In nucleotides, the CDR3 is TGTGCCAGCAGTTACTCGTCGGGCGGGATGAATGAGCAGTTCTTC.

The chain uses TRBV20-1 and TRBJ2-3; D is possibly TRBD2 (5 bases). This CDR3 contains 17 residues. V shed 3 bases and J shed 5 bases, with 24 bases lying between them. CDR1 is DFQATT, CDR2 SNEGSKA, per germline (reference sequence). The CDR3 bases are TGCAGTGCTAGCGAGGCGGGCGTGGCGGCACGGAGAGATACGCAGTATTTT. It codes for CSASEAGVAARRDTQYF.

This clonotype has more than one count but fewer than ten. The chain recombines TRBV29-1 with TRBJ2-5, with a tentative D call TRBD1 (5 bases). There are 15 residues in the CDR3. CDR1 is SQVTM, CDR2 ANQGSEA, per germline. With 0 bases removed from V and 0 bases from J, the gap between germline ends came to 11 bases. Here the CDR3 reads CSVEDLQDNQETQYF. In nucleotides, the CDR3 is TGCAGCGTTGAAGATCTTCAGGACAACCAAGAGACCCAGTACTTC.

This clonotype was seen only a few times. This chain uses TRBV6-5 with TRBJ1-5; D not certain. CDR3 length equals 13 residues. V lost 6 bases and J lost 0, with 6 bases in between. From germline, CDR1 is MNHEY and CDR2 SVGAGI. CDR3 bases: TGTGCCAGCAGGATATATAGCAATCAGCCCCAGCATTTT. This encodes CASRIYSNQPQHF.

This clonotype turned up a few times. J is TRBJ2-1 and V is TRBV12-3 or TRBV12-4; 14 nucleotides match TRBD2. The length of the CDR3 is 16 residues. J lost 12 bases, V lost 6 bases, and 13 bases had no gene match. In nucleotides, the CDR3 is TGTGCCAGCAGAGATACGGGACTAGCGGGGGTGTCGCGGCAGTTCTTC. Its translation: CASRDTGLAGVSRQFF.

This clonotype was observed a handful of times. This chain joins TRBV24-1 and TRBJ2-2; no clear D gene. The CDR3 length is 15 residues. V gave up 0 bases and J gave up 1 base, with 5 bases separating them. CDR1 and CDR2 (germline): KGHDR, SFDVKD. CDR3 sequence reads: CATSDLRVNTGELFF. DNA of the CDR3: TGTGCCACCAGTGATTTGCGGGTGAACACCGGGGAGCTGTTTTTT.